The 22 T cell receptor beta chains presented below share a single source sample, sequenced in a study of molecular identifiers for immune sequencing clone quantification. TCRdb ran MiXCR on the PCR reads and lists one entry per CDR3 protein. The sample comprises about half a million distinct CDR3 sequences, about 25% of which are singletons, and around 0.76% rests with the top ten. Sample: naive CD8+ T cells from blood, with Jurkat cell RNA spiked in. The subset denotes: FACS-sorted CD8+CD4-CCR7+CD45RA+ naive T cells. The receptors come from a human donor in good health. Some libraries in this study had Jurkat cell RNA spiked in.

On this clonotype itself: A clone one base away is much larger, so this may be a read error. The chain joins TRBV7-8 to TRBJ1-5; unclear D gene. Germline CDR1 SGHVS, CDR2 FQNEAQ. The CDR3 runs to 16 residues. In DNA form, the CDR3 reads TGTGCCGGCAGCCCTGATGGTAGGGCTCCGTATCAGCCCCAGCATTTT. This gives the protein CAGSPDGRAPYQPQHF. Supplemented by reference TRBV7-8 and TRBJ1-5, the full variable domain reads GAGVSQSPRYKVAKRGQDVALRCDPISGHVSLFWYQQALGQGPEFLTYFQNEAQLDKSGLPSDRFFAERPEGSVSTLKIQRTQQEDSAVYLCAGSPDGRAPYQPQHFGDGTRLSIL.

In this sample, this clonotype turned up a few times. This chain's CDR3 is CASSPRGYTEAFF. CDR3 sequence (DNA): TGTGCCAGCAGCCCGAGGGGTTACACTGAAGCTTTCTTT. This chain joins TRBV11-2 and TRBJ1-1; D might be TRBD1 (5 bases). The germline gives CDR1 SGHAT, CDR2 FQNNGV. There are 13 residues in the CDR3. The V end lost 5 bases, the J end lost 3 bases, and 10 bases lay between the germline ends.

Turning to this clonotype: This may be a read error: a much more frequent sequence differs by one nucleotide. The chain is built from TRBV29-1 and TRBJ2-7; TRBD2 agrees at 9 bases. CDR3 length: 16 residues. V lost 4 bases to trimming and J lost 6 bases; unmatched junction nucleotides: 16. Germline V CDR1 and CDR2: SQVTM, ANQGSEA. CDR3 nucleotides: TGCAGCGTTGCAGGACCAGGACTAGCGAGATTCGGCGAGCAGTACTTC. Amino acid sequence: CSVAGPGLARFGEQYF.

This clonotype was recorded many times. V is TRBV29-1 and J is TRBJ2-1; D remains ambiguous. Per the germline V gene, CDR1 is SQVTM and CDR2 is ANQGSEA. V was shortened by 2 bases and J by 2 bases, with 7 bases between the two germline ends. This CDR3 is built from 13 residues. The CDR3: CSVETRTYNEQFF. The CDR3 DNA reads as TGCAGCGTTGAAACCAGGACCTACAATGAGCAGTTCTTC.

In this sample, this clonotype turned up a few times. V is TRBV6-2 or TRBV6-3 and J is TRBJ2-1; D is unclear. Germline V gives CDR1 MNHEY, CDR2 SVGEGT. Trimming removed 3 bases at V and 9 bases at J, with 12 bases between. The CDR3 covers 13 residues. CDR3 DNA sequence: TGTGCCAGCAGTTATTCGCTCCCCAGTGAGCAGTTCTTC. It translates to CASSYSLPSEQFF.

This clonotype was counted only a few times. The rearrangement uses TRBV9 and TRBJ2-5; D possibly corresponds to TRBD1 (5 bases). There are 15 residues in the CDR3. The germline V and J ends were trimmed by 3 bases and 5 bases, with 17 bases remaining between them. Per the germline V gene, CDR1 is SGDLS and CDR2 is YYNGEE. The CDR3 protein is CASSGTPGLRETQYF. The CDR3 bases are TGTGCCAGCAGCGGGACACCCGGGCTTAGGGAGACCCAGTACTTC.

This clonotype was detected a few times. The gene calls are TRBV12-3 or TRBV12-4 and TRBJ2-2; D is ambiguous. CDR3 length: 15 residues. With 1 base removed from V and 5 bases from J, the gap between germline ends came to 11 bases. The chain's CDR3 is CASSLEGLHTGELFF. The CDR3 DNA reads TGTGCCAGCAGTTTAGAAGGGTTGCATACCGGGGAGCTGTTTTTT.

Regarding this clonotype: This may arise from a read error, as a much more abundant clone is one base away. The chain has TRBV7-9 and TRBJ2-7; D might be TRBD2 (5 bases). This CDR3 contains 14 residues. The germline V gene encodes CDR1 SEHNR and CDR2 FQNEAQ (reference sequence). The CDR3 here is CTSSPWESSYEQYF. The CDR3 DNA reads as TGTACCAGCAGCCCGTGGGAGTCATCCTACGAGCAGTACTTC.

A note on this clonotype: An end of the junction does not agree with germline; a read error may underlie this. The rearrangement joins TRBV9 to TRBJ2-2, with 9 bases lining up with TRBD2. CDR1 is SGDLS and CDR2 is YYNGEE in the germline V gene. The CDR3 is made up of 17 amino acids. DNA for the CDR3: TGTGCCAGCAGCGCCCCCCTGAGCGGGGGGTATACCGGGGCGCTGTTTTTT. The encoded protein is CASSAPLSGGYTGALFF.

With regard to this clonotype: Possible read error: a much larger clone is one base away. As DNA, the CDR3 is TGTGTCAGCAGTTACTCAGACACCGGACAGAACACTGAAGCTTTCTTT. Translating gives CVSSYSDTGQNTEAFF. The rearrangement uses TRBV6-5 and TRBJ1-1; D possibly corresponds to TRBD1 (5 bases). CDR1 MNHEY and CDR2 SVGAGI come from the germline V gene. The CDR3 covers 16 residues.

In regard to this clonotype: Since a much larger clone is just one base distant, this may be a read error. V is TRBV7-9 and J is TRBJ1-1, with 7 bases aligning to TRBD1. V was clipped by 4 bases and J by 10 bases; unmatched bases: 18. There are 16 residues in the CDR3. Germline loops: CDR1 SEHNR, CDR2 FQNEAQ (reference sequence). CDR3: CASSYTGVAHYLVAFF. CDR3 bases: TGTGCCAGCAGCTACACAGGGGTCGCTCATTACCTTGTAGCTTTCTTT.

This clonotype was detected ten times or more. This CDR3 reads CASSQKGIGADTQYF. Written as DNA, the CDR3 is TGCGCCAGCAGCCAAAAGGGGATCGGGGCTGATACGCAGTATTTT. The chain combines TRBV4-3 with TRBJ2-3, with D perhaps given as TRBD1 or TRBD2 (5 bases each). CDR1 LGHNA and CDR2 YSLEER come from the germline V gene. This CDR3 is built from 15 residues. The V end was cut by 2 bases, the J end by 6 bases, with 15 bases between.

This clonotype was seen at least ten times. CDR3 coding DNA: TGTGCCAGCAGTTACAACCCTAACACTGAAGCTTTCTTT. Translating it yields CASSYNPNTEAFF. V usage is TRBV6-2 or TRBV6-3 and J usage is TRBJ1-1; no clear D gene. CDR1 is MNHEY, CDR2 SVGEGT, per germline. This CDR3 has 13 residues. V was shortened by 2 bases and J by 2 bases, with 6 bases between the two germline ends.

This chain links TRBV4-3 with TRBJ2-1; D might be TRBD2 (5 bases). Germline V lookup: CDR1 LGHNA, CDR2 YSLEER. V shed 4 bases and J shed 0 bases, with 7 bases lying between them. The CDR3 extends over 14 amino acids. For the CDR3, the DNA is TGCGCCAGCAGCCCAGACTACTCCTACAATGAGCAGTTCTTC. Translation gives CASSPDYSYNEQFF.

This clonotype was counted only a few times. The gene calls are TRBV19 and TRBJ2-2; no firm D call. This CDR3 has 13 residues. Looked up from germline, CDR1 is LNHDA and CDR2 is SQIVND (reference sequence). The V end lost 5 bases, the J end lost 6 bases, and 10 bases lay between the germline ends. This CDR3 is CASSVQDPGELFF. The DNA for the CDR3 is TGTGCCAGTAGTGTCCAGGATCCCGGGGAGCTGTTTTTT. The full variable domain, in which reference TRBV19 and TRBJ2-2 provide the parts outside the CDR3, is DGGITQSPKYLFRKEGQNVTLSCEQNLNHDAMYWYRQDPGQGLRLIYYSQIVNDFQKGDIAEGYSVSREKKESFPLTVTSAQKNPTAFYLCASSVQDPGELFFGEGSRLTVL.

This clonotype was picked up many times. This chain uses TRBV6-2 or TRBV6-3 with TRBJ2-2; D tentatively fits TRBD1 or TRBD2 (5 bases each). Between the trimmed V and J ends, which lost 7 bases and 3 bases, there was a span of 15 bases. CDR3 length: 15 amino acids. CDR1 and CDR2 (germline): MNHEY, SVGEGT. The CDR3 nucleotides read TGTGCCAGCACGAATCGCCCGGGACACACCGGGGAGCTGTTTTTT. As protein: CASTNRPGHTGELFF.

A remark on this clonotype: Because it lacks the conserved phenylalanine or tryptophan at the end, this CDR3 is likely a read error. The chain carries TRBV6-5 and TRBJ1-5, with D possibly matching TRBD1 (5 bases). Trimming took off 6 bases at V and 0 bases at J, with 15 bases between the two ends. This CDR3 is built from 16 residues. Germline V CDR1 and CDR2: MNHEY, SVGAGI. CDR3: CASSLDSRYSNQPQHL. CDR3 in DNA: TGTGCCAGCAGCCTCGACAGCCGCTATAGCAATCAGCCCCAGCATTTG.

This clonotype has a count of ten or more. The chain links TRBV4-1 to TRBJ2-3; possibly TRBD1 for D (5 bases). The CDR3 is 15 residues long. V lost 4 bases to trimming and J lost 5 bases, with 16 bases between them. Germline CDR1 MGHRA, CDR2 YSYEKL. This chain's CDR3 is CASSRTWQGLDTQYF. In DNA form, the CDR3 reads TGCGCCAGCAGCCGCACCTGGCAGGGTCTAGATACGCAGTATTTT.

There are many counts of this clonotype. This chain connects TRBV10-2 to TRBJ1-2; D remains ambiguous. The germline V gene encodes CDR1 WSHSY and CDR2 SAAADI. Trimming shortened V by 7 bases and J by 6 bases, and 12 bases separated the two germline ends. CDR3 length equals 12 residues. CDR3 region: CASIGRTDGYTF. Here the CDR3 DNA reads TGCGCCAGCATTGGACGCACGGATGGCTACACCTTC.

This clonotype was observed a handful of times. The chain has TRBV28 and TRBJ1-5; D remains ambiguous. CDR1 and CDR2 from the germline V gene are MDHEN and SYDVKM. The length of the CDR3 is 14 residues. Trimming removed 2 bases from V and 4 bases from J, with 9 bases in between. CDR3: CASSLGQTNQPQHF. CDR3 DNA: TGTGCCAGCAGTTTAGGCCAGACGAATCAGCCCCAGCATTTT.

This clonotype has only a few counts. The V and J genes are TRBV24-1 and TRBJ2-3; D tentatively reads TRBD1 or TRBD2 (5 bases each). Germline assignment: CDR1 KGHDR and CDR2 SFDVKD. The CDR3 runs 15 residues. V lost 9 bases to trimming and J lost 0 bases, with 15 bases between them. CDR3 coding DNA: TGTGCCACCCGCGAGGGGACGGACAGCACAGATACGCAGTATTTT. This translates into CATREGTDSTDTQYF.

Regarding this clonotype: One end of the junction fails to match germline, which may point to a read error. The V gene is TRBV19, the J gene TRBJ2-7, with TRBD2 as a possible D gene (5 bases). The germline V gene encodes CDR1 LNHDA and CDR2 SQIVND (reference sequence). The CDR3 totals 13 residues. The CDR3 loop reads CASSIGRGYERYF. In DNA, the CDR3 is TGTGCCAGTAGTATTGGTCGGGGATACGAGCGGTACTTC.